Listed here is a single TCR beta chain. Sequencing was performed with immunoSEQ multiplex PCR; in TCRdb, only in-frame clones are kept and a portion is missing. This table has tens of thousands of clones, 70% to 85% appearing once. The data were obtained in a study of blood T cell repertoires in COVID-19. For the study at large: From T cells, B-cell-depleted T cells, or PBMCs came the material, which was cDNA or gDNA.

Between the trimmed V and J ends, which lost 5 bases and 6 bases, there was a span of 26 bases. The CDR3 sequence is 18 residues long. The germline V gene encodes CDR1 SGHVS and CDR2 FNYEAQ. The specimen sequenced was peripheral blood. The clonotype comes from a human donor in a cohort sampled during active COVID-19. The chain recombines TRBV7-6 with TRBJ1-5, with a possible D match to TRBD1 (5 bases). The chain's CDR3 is CASSLWDSGNPGSQPQHF. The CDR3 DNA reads TGTGCCAGCAGCCTATGGGACTCTGGAAATCCTGGGTCTCAGCCCCAGCATTTT.